These T cell receptor beta chains were read from a single sample in a study of T cells after yellow fever vaccination. TCRdb re-called the 5' RACE reads with MiXCR, one entry per CDR3 protein. The table has roughly 500,000 distinct CDR3 sequences, roughly a fifth seen once. The sample was PBMCs, taken 15 days after the yellow fever booster vaccination. All receptors come from a man aged 25-45 years who received the YFV17D yellow fever vaccine. The CDR3 runs from the conserved cysteine through the conserved F or W. A D gene is named only where the DNA matches it firmly. Some rows mark clone size as missing; the rest say once, few, many or name a class of expanded clone.

V gene	clone size	D gene	J gene	CDR3 DNA	CDR3 protein
TRBV7-9	NA	NA	TRBJ2-3	TGTGCCAGCAGCTTCGGCGGACACAGCACAGATACGCAGTATTTT	CASSFGGHSTDTQYF
TRBV9	few	NA	TRBJ1-3	TGTGCCAGCAGCGGGGAAGGGGAAAACACCATATATTTT	CASSGEGENTIYF
TRBV11-1	few	TRBD2	TRBJ2-1	TGTGCCAGCAGCTTCGCGCTAGCGGGAGGCCCAACCTACAATGAGCAGTTCTTC	CASSFALAGGPTYNEQFF
TRBV20-1	few	TRBD2	TRBJ2-1	TGCAGTGCACTAGATCCTAGCGGGAAGTCCAATGAGCAGTTCTTC	CSALDPSGKSNEQFF
TRBV7-6	NA	TRBD2	TRBJ2-7	TGTGCCAGCAGCTCCCCAGCGGGAGGGCCTGACGAGCAGTACTTC	CASSSPAGGPDEQYF
TRBV10-2	NA	TRBD2	TRBJ2-3	TGCGCCAGCAGTGAATACGTGGGAGGGTTCACAGATACGCAGTATTTT	CASSEYVGGFTDTQYF
TRBV12-3/TRBV12-4	NA	NA	TRBJ1-5	TGTGCCAGCAGCTGGGGGGGGGCCGCAGGTCAGCCCCAGCATTTT	CASSWGGAAGQPQHF
TRBV5-1	NA	TRBD1	TRBJ1-1	TGCGCCAGCAGAAGACAGGGACCTAACACTGAAGCTTTCTTT	CASRRQGPNTEAFF
TRBV5-1	many	NA	TRBJ2-2	TGCGCCAGCAGCTTGCAGGGTCCGAACACCGGGGAGCTGTTTTTT	CASSLQGPNTGELFF
TRBV15	few	NA	TRBJ2-1	TGTGCCACCAGCAGAGATGGTGCCCGTCGGACTGCCTTGGGGGAGCAGTTCTTC	CATSRDGARRTALGEQFF
TRBV5-1	NA	NA	TRBJ2-1	TGCGCCAGCAGCTTGGTGCGGGATCCCTACAATGAGCAGTTCTTC	CASSLVRDPYNEQFF
TRBV7-2	NA	NA	TRBJ2-2	TGTGCCAGCAGAGCCAATTCGAGAGGCGGGGAGCTGTTTTTT	CASRANSRGGELFF
TRBV6-1	few	TRBD2	TRBJ2-1	TGTGCCAGCAGTGAATGGCCCAGCGGGGAGGTGTATGAGCAGTTCTTC	CASSEWPSGEVYEQFF
TRBV6-1	few	NA	TRBJ2-3	TGTGCCAGCACAGCGCCCGTGGGATCAGATACGCAGTATTTT	CASTAPVGSDTQYF
TRBV5-1	NA	TRBD1	TRBJ2-7	TGCGCCAGCAGCCAAACCCGACAGGGACACGAGCAGTACTTC	CASSQTRQGHEQYF
TRBV6-2/TRBV6-3	few	NA	TRBJ2-7	TGTGCCAGCAGTCCGGAGCGAGGAGGGTACGAGCAGTACTTC	CASSPERGGYEQYF
TRBV14	NA	NA	TRBJ2-3	TGTGCCAGCAGCCAAGAATTGGGGAGTATAACCCCGTCCGGTACTCGTACAGATACGCAGTATTTT	CASSQELGSITPSGTRTDTQYF
TRBV6-5	many	TRBD2	TRBJ2-7	TGTGCCAGCAGTTACTTGCCTAGCGGATACGAGCAGTACTTC	CASSYLPSGYEQYF
TRBV5-1	NA	TRBD1	TRBJ2-1	TGCGCCAGCAGCTTCGGGGACAGGGGTGTCGATGAGCAGTTCTTC	CASSFGDRGVDEQFF
TRBV5-6	few	TRBD1	TRBJ2-1	TGTGCCAGCAGTTTGACCCCTCAGGGGGTGGGAGAGCAGTTCTTC	CASSLTPQGVGEQFF
TRBV5-6	NA	NA	TRBJ2-4	TGTGCCAGCAGCTTGCTGGCCCTAGCCAAAAACATTCAGTACTTC	CASSLLALAKNIQYF
TRBV2	NA	NA	TRBJ1-1	TGTGCCAGCAGTAAACTCAATTCCTACCCAGAAGCTTTCTTT	CASSKLNSYPEAFF
TRBV12-3/TRBV12-4	few	NA	TRBJ1-5	TGTGCCAGCCGGAGGAATAATCAGCCCCAGCATTTT	CASRRNNQPQHF
TRBV20-1	few	NA	TRBJ2-7	TGCAGTGCTAGAGATCGAGGGGAATGGGAGCAGTACTTC	CSARDRGEWEQYF